This entry features one T cell receptor beta chain sequence. Study processing details: Amplification from reference gene primers served as the basis for estimated nucleated cell counts. The assay was immunoSEQ multiplex PCR, and TCRdb's table has in-frame clones only and misses some. Clonal size and the V and J genes are those of that table, whereas D and trimming came from the DNA. The sample comprises about 210,000 clones, 89% of which are singletons, and 4% to 5.5% rests with the top ten. The CDR3 length is 15 residues. The V and J ends lost 1 base and 3 bases, in that order; junction bases with no gene match: 2. CDR1 and CDR2 (germline): LGHDT, YNNKEL (reference sequence). This sample was taken from a study of blood T cell repertoires in COVID-19. Background on the study: The origin of the acute and convalescent COVID-19 samples was the United States, Italy and Spain.

The chain employs TRBV3-1 (or the pseudogene TRBV3-2) and TRBJ1-2; 10 positions agree with TRBD1. Sample: peripheral blood. The receptor's source is a woman aged 40 to 49 with acute or convalescent COVID-19. The CDR3 DNA is TGTGCCAGCAGCCAAGGCGACAGGGGGCACTATGGCTACACCTTC. This encodes CASSQGDRGHYGYTF.